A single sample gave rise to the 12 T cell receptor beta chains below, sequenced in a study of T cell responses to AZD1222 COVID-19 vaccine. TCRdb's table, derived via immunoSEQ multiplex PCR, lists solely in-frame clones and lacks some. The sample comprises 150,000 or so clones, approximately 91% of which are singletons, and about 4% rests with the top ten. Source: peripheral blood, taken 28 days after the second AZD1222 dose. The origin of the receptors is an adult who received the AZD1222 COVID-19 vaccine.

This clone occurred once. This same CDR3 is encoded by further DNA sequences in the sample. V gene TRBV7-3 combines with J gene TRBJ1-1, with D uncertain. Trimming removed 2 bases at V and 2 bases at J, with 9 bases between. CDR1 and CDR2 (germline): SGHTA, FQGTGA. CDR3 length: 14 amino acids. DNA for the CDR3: TGTGCCAGCAGCTTAGCGGGTGAAAACACTGAAGCTTTCTTT. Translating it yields CASSLAGENTEAFF.

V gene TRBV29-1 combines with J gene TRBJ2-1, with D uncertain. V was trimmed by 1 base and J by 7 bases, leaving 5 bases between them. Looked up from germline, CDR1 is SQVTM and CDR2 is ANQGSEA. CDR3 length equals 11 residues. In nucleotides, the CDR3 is TGCAGCGTTGAAGGGGGTAATGAGCAGTTCTTC. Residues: CSVEGGNEQFF.

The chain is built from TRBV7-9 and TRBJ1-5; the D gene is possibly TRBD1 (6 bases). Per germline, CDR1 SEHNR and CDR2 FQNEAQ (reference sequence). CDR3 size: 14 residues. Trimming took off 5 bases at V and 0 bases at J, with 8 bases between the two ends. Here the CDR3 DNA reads TGTGCCAGCAGCCCGGACAGTAGCAATCAGCCCCAGCATTTT. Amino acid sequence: CASSPDSSNQPQHF.

The CDR3 sequence: CASSQEGRNEKLFF. The CDR3, as DNA: TGTGCCAGCAGCCAAGAGGGACGGAATGAAAAACTGTTTTTT. This chain connects TRBV3-1 (or the pseudogene TRBV3-2) to TRBJ1-4; D possibly corresponds to TRBD1 (5 bases). V dropped 0 bases and J dropped 5 bases, with 7 bases sitting between them. This CDR3 region has 14 residues. CDR1 is LGHDT, CDR2 YNNKEL, per germline (reference sequence).

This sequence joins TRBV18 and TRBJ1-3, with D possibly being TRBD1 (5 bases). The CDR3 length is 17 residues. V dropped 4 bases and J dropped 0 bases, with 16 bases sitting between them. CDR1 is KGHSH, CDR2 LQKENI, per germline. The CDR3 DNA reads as TGTGCCAGCTCACGCGGGGGGGAACCGCACTCTGGAAACACCATATATTTT. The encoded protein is CASSRGGEPHSGNTIYF.

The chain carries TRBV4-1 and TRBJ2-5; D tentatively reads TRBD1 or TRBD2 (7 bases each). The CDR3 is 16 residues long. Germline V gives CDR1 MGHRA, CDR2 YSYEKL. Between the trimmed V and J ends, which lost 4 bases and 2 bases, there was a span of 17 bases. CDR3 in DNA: TGCGCCAGCAGCCCTGGCGGGGGCAGGGGGCAAGAGACCCAGTACTTC. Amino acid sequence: CASSPGGGRGQETQYF.

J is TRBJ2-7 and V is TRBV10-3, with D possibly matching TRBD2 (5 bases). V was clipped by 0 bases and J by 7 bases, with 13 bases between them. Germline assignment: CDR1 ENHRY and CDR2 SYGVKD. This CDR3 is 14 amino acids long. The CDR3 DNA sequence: TGTGCCATCAGTGAGTCCTACTATACGGGGGAGCAGTACTTC. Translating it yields CAISESYYTGEQYF.

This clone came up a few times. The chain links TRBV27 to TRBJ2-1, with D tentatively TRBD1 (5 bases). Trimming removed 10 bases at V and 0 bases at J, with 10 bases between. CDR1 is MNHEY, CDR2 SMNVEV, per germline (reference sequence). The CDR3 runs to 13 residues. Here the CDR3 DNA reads TGTGCCATTAAAGACAGCTCCTACAATGAGCAGTTCTTC. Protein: CAIKDSSYNEQFF.

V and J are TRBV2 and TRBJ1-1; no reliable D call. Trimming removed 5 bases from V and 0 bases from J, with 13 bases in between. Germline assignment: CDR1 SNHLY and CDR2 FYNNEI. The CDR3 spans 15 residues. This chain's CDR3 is CASSKGLEMNTEAFF. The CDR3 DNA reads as TGTGCCAGCAGTAAAGGGCTTGAGATGAACACTGAAGCTTTCTTT.

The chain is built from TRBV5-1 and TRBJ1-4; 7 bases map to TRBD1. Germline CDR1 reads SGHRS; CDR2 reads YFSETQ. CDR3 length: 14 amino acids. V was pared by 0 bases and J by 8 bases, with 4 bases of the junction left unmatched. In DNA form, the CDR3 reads TGCGCCAGCAGCTTGGGACAGGGCTTCGAAAAACTGTTTTTT. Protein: CASSLGQGFEKLFF.

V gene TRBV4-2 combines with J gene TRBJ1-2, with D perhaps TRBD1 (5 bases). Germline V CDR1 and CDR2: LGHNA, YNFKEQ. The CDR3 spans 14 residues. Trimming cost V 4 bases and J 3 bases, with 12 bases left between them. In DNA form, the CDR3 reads TGTGCCAGCAGCCGTACCGGGACGGACTATGGCTACACCTTC. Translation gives CASSRTGTDYGYTF.

The CDR3 is CASKPSGLSYEQYF. The CDR3 nucleotides are TGTGCCAGCAAACCGAGCGGGCTCTCCTACGAGCAGTACTTC. The chain is built from TRBV6-5 and TRBJ2-7; D perhaps matches TRBD2 (6 bases). Germline V gene lookup returns CDR1 MNHEY and CDR2 SVGAGI. The CDR3 is made up of 14 amino acids. The ends were cut back, 7 bases at V and 0 bases at J, with 13 bases in the middle.